These 8 T cell receptor beta chains were all obtained from the same sample, sequenced in a study of T cell changes during pregnancy in multiple sclerosis. Sequenced by immunoSEQ multiplex PCR; TCRdb stores in-frame clones only, minus some. The sample carries tens of thousands of clones, roughly 92% recorded once. The sample consisted of peripheral blood, taken in the third trimester of pregnancy. These TCRs come from a female donor in good health, enrolled as a control in a pregnancy study.

The chain employs TRBV9 and TRBJ2-2; D is unclear. The CDR3 has 13 residues. Germline CDR1 and CDR2: SGDLS and YYNGEE. The germline V and J ends were trimmed by 7 bases and 2 bases, with 9 bases remaining between them. DNA for the CDR3: TGTGCCAGCTGCACATCTAACACCGGGGAGCTGTTTTTT. Residues: CASCTSNTGELFF.

V gene TRBV6-5 combines with J gene TRBJ2-4, with 7 bases that match TRBD2. This CDR3 is built from 15 residues. The trim removed 2 bases at V and 5 bases at J, leaving 6 bases unmatched. CDR1 MNHEY and CDR2 SVGAGI come from the germline V gene. The CDR3: CASSYAAGRQNIQYF. The CDR3 bases are TGTGCCAGCAGTTACGCAGCGGGAAGACAAAACATTCAGTACTTC.

CDR3: CASSLWPGLAGHPYEQYF. The DNA for the CDR3 is TGTGCCAGCAGTTTATGGCCAGGACTAGCGGGACACCCCTACGAGCAGTACTTC. V usage is TRBV28 and J usage is TRBJ2-7; 12 bases align to TRBD2. Germline V gene sequence: CDR1 MDHEN, CDR2 SYDVKM. CDR3 length: 18 amino acids. Trimming at V came to 0 bases and at J to 2 bases, leaving 8 bases not matched to a gene. Complete variable domain (other parts from reference TRBV28 and TRBJ2-7): DVKVTQSSRYLVKRTGEKVFLECVQDMDHENMFWYRQDPGLGLRLIYFSYDVKMKEKGDIPEGYSVSREKKERFSLILESASTNQTSMYLCASSLWPGLAGHPYEQYFGPGTRLTVT.

This rearrangement joins TRBV10-1 to TRBJ2-7, with D possibly being TRBD1 (5 bases). The CDR3 loop spans 13 amino acids. The V and J ends lost 2 bases and 6 bases respectively, with 11 bases between them. Germline V gene lookup returns CDR1 WNHNN and CDR2 SYGVQD (reference sequence). CDR3 DNA: TGCGCCAGCAGTGAGAGGGGCCGCTCCGAGCAGTACTTC. This gives the protein CASSERGRSEQYF.

This clone was counted once. The chain is built from TRBV5-3 and TRBJ1-1; 8 nucleotides agree with TRBD1. TRBV5-3 is flagged as an ORF with uncertain function. The CDR3 covers 18 residues. J lost 8 bases, V lost 7 bases, and 25 bases had no gene match. The CDR3 here is CARDQKPGGAAVTREAFF. The DNA for the CDR3 is TGTGCCAGAGACCAGAAACCAGGGGGCGCAGCAGTAACCCGCGAAGCTTTCTTT.

This chain's CDR3 is CAISALAGGTDTQYF. The CDR3 nucleotides read TGTGCCATCAGTGCCCTAGCCGGGGGCACAGATACGCAGTATTTT. This rearrangement joins TRBV10-3 to TRBJ2-3, with D possibly being TRBD2 (5 bases). The CDR3 has 15 residues. Germline V gene lookup returns CDR1 ENHRY and CDR2 SYGVKD. Trimming pared 4 bases from V and 1 base from J, leaving 12 bases between.

The V and J genes are TRBV14 and TRBJ2-7; 10 bases agree with TRBD1. Trimming removed 4 bases from V and 6 bases from J; junction bases left unmatched: 6. CDR3 size: 14 residues. Germline-derived CDR1 and CDR2 are SGHDN and FVKESK. CDR3 nucleotides: TGTGCCAGCAGCCCCTATCGGACAGGGGGCGAGCAGTACTTC. Encoded protein: CASSPYRTGGEQYF.

The V call is TRBV28, the J call TRBJ2-7; 12 bases map to TRBD1. Per the germline V gene, CDR1 is MDHEN and CDR2 is SYDVKM. The junction had 5 bases not matched to a gene; V was cut back by 5 bases and J by 6 bases. CDR3 length: 14 residues. CDR3 sequence (DNA): TGTGCCAGCAGTACTCCGGGACAGGGGGCCGAGCAGTACTTC. It translates to CASSTPGQGAEQYF.